This T cell receptor (beta chain) was observed in a study of blood T cell repertoires in COVID-19. This clone was seen only once. TCRdb's table, derived via immunoSEQ multiplex PCR, lists solely in-frame clones and lacks some. The sample lists about 98,000 clones, less than 85% seen once, with about a tenth in the top ten. The CDR3 runs to 11 residues. V lost 8 bases and J 5 bases, leaving 12 bases between the germline ends. From germline, CDR1 is SQVTM and CDR2 ANQGSEA. Source material: peripheral blood. The chain joins TRBV29-1 to TRBJ2-5; TRBD1 is a possible D gene (5 bases). The origin of this receptor is a man between 65 and 85 years old with active or convalescent COVID-19. The CDR3 DNA is TGCAGCTTAGGGGTCGGCGAGACCCAGTACTTC. Translating it yields CSLGVGETQYF.